This is a list of T cell receptor beta chains from one sample in a study of vaccination effects on CD4 cells after COVID-19. The assay was immunoSEQ multiplex PCR, and TCRdb's table has in-frame clones only and misses some. The sample has around 41,000 clones, roughly 87% seen once. Their recognized antigens are unknown. The sequences come from CD4+ T cells from PBMCs cultured without peptide, collected before COVID-19 vaccination. These receptors all stem from a human donor who received a COVID-19 vaccine. CDR3s include the opening cysteine and the closing phenylalanine or tryptophan. Each record gives: V gene, J gene, clone size, D gene, CDR3 protein, CDR3 DNA. A D gene is named only where the DNA matches it firmly. Expanded clones get a size class; other rows say once, few or many, or leave the size out.

TRBV28	TRBJ1-3	-	-	CASSLVGAAGNTIYF	TGTGCCAGCAGTTTAGTGGGGGCCGCTGGAAACACCATATATTTT
TRBV19	TRBJ2-2	-	TRBD2	CASSWQAGGYNTGELFF	TGTGCCAGTAGTTGGCAAGCGGGGGGCTATAACACCGGGGAGCTGTTTTTT
TRBV11-3	TRBJ2-1	-	-	CASSLQGPAYNEQFF	TGTGCCAGCAGCTTACAGGGACCCGCCTACAATGAGCAGTTCTTC
TRBV5-5	TRBJ1-5	-	-	CASSLYGAKEQPQHF	TGTGCCAGCAGCTTGTACGGGGCTAAGGAGCAGCCCCAGCATTTT
TRBV7-2	TRBJ2-3	-	-	CASSPRGDTQYF	TGTGCCAGCAGTCCGAGGGGAGATACGCAGTATTTT
TRBV6-1	TRBJ1-2	-	-	CASSEAFSDDLYGYTF	TGTGCCAGCAGTGAAGCATTTTCGGACGACCTCTATGGCTACACCTTC
TRBV5-6	TRBJ2-3	-	TRBD2	CASTRTSGGVPDTQYF	TGTGCCAGCACCCGGACTAGCGGGGGGGTCCCAGATACGCAGTATTTT
TRBV6-5	TRBJ1-3	-	-	CASRPRDSGNTIYF	TGTGCCAGCAGACCCAGGGACTCTGGAAACACCATATATTTT
TRBV5-1	TRBJ1-4	-	-	CASSLGGEKLFF	TGCGCCAGCAGCCTTGGCGGGGAAAAACTGTTTTTT
TRBV2	TRBJ1-2	-	TRBD1	CASRDRGLGGYTF	TGTGCCAGCAGGGACAGGGGTTTAGGTGGCTACACCTTC
TRBV5-1	TRBJ2-3	-	TRBD1	CASSLVAGGGTDTQYF	TGCGCCAGCAGCTTGGTGGCAGGGGGCGGTACAGATACGCAGTATTTT
TRBV5-1	TRBJ1-1	-	-	CASSFVQGNTEAFF	TGCGCCAGCAGCTTCGTACAGGGTAACACTGAAGCTTTCTTT
TRBV23-1	TRBJ2-3	-	-	CASSHGEQGGDTQYF	TGCGCCAGCAGTCATGGGGAACAGGGGGGGGATACGCAGTATTTT
TRBV5-1	TRBJ2-1	few	-	CASSLFPTELRDNEQFF	TGCGCCAGCAGCCTCTTCCCGACGGAACTCAGGGACAATGAGCAGTTCTTC
TRBV24-1	TRBJ2-5	-	-	CATSDSSGTLGPQETQYF	TGTGCCACCAGTGATTCTTCCGGGACCCTCGGCCCCCAAGAGACCCAGTACTTC
TRBV12-3/TRBV12-4	TRBJ1-1	-	-	CASSSNLGAFF	TGTGCCAGCAGTTCGAATCTTGGAGCTTTCTTT
TRBV30	TRBJ1-2	-	-	CAWANKGRTRREGYTF	TGTGCCTGGGCTAACAAGGGACGGACTCGAAGGGAAGGCTACACCTTC